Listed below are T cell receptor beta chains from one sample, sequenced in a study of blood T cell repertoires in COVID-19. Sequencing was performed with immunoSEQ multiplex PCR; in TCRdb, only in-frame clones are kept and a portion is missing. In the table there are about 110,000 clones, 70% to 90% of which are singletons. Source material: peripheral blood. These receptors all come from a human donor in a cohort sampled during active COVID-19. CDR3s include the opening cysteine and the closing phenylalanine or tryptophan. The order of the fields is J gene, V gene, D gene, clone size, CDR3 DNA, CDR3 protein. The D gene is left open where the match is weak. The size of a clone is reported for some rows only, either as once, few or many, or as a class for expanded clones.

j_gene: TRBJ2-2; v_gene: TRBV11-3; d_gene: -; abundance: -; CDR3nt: TGTGCCAGCAGCTCCGGGAGAGGAGTGACGGCCGGGGAGCTGTTTTTT; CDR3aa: CASSSGRGVTAGELFF
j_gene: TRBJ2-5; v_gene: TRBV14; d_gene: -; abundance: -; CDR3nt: TGTGCCAGCAGCCGGTCACGTGGGGCCAAAGAGACCCAGTACTTC; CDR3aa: CASSRSRGAKETQYF
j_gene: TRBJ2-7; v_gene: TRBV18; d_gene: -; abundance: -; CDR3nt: TGTGCCAGCTCACCATCCAGGGGAAGCTACGAGCAGTACTTC; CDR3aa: CASSPSRGSYEQYF
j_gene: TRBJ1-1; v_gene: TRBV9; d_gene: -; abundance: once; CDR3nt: TGTGCCAGCACACCCCAGGGGTCGAACACTGAAGCTTTCTTT; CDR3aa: CASTPQGSNTEAFF
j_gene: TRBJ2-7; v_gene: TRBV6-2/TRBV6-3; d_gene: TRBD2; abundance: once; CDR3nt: TGTGCCAGCAGCTACTCCTGGCGGGAGGCCTCCTACGAGCAGTACTTC; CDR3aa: CASSYSWREASYEQYF
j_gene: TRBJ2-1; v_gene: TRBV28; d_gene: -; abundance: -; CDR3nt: TGTGCCAGCAGTTCCCCTTGGCGACTAGTTCGTCGGGTTGAGCAGTTCTTC; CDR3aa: CASSSPWRLVRRVEQFF
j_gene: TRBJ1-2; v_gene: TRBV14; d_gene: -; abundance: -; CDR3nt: TGTGCCAGCAGCCCACGGACCGGGGGGCCGTATGGCTACACCTTC; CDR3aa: CASSPRTGGPYGYTF
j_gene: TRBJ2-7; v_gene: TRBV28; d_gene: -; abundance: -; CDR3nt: TGTGCCAGCAGCCGGCCCCCTAGCTCCTACGAGCAGTACTTC; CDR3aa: CASSRPPSSYEQYF
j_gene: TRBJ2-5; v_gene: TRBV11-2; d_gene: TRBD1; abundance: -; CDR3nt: TGTGCCAGCAGCCCGGGACAGGGTCCAGAGACCCAGTACTTC; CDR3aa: CASSPGQGPETQYF
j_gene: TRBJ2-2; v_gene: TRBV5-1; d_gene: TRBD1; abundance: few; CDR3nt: TGCGCCAGCAGCTTGCTGGGACAGGGGACCGGGGAGCTGTTTTTT; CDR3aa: CASSLLGQGTGELFF
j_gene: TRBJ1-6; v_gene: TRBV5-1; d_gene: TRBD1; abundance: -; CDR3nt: TGCGCCAGCAGCGCGGGACAGATTAATTCACCCCTCCACTTT; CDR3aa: CASSAGQINSPLHF
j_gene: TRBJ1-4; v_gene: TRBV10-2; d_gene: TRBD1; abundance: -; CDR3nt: TGCGCCAGCAGTTCCCGGACAGGGGAGGAAAAACTGTTTTTT; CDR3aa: CASSSRTGEEKLFF
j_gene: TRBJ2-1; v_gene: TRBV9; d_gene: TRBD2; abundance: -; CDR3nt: TGTGCCAGCAGCGTAGGATCTAGCGGAGGTGAGCAGTTCTTC; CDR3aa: CASSVGSSGGEQFF
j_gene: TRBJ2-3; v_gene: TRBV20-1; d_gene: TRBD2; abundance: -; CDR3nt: TGCAGTGCTAGTGGGGGGGTTGGGTCAGATACGCAGTATTTT; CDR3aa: CSASGGVGSDTQYF
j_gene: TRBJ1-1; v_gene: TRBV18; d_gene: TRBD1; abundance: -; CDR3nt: TGTGCCAGCTCACCAGGACAGGGCCCTGAAGCTTTCTTT; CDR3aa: CASSPGQGPEAFF
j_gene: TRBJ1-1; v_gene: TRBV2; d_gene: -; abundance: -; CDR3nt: TGTGCCAGCAGATCGGGGGGTATCGCTGAAGCTTTCTTT; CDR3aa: CASRSGGIAEAFF
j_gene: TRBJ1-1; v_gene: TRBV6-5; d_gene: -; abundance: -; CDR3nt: TGTGCCAGCAGTCCGTCTCGCCAGACAGGCACTGAAGCTTTCTTT; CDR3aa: CASSPSRQTGTEAFF
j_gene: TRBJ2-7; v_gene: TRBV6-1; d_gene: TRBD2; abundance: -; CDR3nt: TGTGCCAGCAGTGAAGCGCCACTACTAGCGGGGCCCTACGAGCAGTACTTC; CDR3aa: CASSEAPLLAGPYEQYF
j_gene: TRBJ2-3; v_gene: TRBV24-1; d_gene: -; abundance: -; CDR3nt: TGTGCCACCAGTGTCACCCCGGGGGTCGGTACGCAGTATTTT; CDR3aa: CATSVTPGVGTQYF
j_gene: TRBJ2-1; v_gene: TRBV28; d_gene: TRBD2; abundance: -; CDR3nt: TGTGCCAGCAGTCTCCTAGCGGGATCGGGCTCCTACAATGAGCAGTTCTTC; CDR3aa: CASSLLAGSGSYNEQFF
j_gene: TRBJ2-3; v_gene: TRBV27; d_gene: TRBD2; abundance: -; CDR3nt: TGTGCCAGCACTGGGCCTAGCGGATACACAGATACGCAGTATTTT; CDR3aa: CASTGPSGYTDTQYF
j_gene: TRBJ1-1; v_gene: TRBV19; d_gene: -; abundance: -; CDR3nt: TGTGCCAGTAGTCCGACCGGGACTTTGAACACTGAAGCTTTCTTT; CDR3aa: CASSPTGTLNTEAFF
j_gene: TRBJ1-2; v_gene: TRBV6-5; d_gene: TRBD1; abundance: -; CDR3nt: TGTGCCAGCAGTTACGGTGGACAGGGGAGGAACTATGGCTACACCTTC; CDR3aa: CASSYGGQGRNYGYTF
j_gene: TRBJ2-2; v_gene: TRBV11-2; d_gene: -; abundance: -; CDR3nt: TGTGCCAGCAGCTTAGGCCTCTTACTTAACACCGGGGAGCTGTTTTTT; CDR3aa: CASSLGLLLNTGELFF
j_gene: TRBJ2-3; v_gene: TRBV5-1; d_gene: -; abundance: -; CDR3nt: TGCGCCAGCAGGATACAGGGCACAGATACGCAGTATTTT; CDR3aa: CASRIQGTDTQYF
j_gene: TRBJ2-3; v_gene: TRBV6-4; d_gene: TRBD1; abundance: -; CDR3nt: TGTGCCAGCAGTGACAGGGACAGTCTAGATACGCAGTATTTT; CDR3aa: CASSDRDSLDTQYF
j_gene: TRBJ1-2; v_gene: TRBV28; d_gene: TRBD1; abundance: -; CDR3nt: TGTGCCAGCAGTTCGGGACAGGGGGCCCCCTGGGGAGGCTACACCTTC; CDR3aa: CASSSGQGAPWGGYTF
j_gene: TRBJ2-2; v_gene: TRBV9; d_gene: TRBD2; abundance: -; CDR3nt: TGTGCCAGCTCCCTAGCGGGAAACACCGGGGAGCTGTTTTTT; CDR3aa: CASSLAGNTGELFF
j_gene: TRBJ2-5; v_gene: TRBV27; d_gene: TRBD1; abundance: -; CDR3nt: TGTGCCAGCAGTACGCGGGGGACAGGGTATCACCAAGAGACCCAGTACTTC; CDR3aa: CASSTRGTGYHQETQYF
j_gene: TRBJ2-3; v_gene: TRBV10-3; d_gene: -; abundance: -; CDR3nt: TGTGCCATCAGCTTATCAGATACGCAGTATTTT; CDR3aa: CAISLSDTQYF
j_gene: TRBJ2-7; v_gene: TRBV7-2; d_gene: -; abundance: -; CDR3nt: TGTGCCAGCAGCCCTGAGCTCGGGTACGAGCAGTACTTC; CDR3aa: CASSPELGYEQYF
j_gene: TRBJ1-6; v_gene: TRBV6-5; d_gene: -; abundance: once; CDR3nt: TGTGCCAGCAGTTACCAAACCAAGCTTAATTCACCCCTCCACTTT; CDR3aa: CASSYQTKLNSPLHF
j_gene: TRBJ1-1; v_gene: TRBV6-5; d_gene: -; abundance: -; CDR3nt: TGTGCCAGCAGTCGGGGGGGGAACACTGAAGCTTTCTTT; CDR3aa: CASSRGGNTEAFF
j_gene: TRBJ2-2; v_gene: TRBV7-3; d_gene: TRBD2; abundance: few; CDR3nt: TGTGCCAGCAGCCTACGCCTTACGGGACTAGCGGGGTACGGGGAGCTGTTTTTT; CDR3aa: CASSLRLTGLAGYGELFF
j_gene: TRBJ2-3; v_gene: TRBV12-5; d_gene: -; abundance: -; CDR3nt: TGTGCTAGTGGTTGGCCTTATACGACAGGTGGTACAGATACGCAGTATTTT; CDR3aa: CASGWPYTTGGTDTQYF
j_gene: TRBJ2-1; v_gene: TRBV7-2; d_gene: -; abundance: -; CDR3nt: TGTGCCAGCAGCTTACAGGGGAGCGAGCAGTTCTTC; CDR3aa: CASSLQGSEQFF
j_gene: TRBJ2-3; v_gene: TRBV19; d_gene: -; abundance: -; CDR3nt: TGTGCCAGTAGTCTGCTCCACGGCGGGCGCACAGATACGCAGTATTTT; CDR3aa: CASSLLHGGRTDTQYF
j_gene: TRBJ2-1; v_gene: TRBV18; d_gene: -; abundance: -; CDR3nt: TGTGCCAGCTCACGGCTACGGGGCAATGAGCAGTTCTTC; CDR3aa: CASSRLRGNEQFF
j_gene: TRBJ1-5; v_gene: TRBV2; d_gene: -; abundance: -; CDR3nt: TGTGCCAGCCGGAGCAATCAGCCCCAGCATTTT; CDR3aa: CASRSNQPQHF
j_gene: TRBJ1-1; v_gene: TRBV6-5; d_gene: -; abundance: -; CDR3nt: TGTGCCAGCAGTTACGTTCAGTTCGGCAGGGTCACTGAAGCTTTCTTT; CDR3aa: CASSYVQFGRVTEAFF
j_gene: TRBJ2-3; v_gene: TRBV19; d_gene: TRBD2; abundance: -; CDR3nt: TGTGCCAGTAGAACTAGCGGGAGCACAGATACGCAGTATTTT; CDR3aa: CASRTSGSTDTQYF
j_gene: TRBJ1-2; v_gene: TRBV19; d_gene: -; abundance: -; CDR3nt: TGTGCCAGCACCCCCGCCCCCAGGTCGGGAAACTATGGCTACACCTTC; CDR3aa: CASTPAPRSGNYGYTF
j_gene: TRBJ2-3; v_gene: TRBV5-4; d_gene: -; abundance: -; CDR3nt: TGTGCCAGCAGCTTACAAACTAGCCCAGATACGCAGTATTTT; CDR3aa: CASSLQTSPDTQYF